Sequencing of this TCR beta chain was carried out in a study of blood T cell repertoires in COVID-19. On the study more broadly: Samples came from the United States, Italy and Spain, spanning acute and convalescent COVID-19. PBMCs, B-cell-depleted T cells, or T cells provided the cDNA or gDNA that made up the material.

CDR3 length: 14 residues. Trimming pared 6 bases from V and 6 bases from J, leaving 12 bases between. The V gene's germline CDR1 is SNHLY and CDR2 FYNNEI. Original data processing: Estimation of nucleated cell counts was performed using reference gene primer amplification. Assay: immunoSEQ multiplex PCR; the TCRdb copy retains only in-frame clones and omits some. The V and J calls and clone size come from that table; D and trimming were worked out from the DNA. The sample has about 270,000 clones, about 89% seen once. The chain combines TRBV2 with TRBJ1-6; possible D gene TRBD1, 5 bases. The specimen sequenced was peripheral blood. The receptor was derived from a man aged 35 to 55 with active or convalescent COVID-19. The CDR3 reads CASRRQSLNSPLHF. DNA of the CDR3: TGTGCCAGCAGGAGACAGAGCCTTAATTCACCCCTCCACTTT.